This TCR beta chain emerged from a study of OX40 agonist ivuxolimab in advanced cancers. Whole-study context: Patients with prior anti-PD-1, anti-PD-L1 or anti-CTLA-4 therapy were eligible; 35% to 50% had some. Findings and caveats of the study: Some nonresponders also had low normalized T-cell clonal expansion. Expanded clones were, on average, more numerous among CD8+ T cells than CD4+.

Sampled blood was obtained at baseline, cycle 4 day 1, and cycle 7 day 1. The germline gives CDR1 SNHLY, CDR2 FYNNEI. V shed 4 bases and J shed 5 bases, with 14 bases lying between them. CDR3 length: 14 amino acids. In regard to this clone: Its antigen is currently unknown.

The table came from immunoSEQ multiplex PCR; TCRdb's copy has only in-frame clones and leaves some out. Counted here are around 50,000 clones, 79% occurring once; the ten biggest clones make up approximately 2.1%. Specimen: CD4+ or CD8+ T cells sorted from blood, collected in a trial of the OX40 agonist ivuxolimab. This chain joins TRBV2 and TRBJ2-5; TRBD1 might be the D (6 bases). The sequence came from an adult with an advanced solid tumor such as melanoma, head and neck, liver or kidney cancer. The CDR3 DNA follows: TGTGCCAGCAGTGTGGCAGGGGTAATGGAGACCCAGTACTTC. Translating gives CASSVAGVMETQYF.